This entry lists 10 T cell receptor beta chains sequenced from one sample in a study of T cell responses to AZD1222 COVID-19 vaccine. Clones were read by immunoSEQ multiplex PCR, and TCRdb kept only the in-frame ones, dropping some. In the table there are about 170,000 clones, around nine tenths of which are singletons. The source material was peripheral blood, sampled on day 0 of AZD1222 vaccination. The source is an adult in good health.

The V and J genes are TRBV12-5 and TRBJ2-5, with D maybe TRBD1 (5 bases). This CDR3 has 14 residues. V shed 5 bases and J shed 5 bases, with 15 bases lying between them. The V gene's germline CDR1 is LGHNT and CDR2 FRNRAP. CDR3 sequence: CASGRTSRVETQYF. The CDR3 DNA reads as TGTGCTAGTGGTCGGACATCCAGGGTTGAGACCCAGTACTTC.

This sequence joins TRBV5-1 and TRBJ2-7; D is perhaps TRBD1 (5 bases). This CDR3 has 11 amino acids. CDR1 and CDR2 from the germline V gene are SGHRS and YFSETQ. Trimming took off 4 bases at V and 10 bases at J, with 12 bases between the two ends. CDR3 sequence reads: CASSHETVQYF. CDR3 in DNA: TGCGCCAGCAGCCACGAGACAGTACAGTACTTC.

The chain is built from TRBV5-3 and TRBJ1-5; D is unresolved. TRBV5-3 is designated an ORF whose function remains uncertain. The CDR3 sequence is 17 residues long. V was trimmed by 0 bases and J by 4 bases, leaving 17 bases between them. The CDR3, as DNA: TGTGCCAGAAGCTTGGTAGGACCTTGGCCATTTAATCAGCCCCAGCATTTT. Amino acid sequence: CARSLVGPWPFNQPQHF.

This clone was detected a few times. CDR3 in amino acids: CASSPSGDTTEAFF. DNA for the CDR3: TGTGCCAGCAGCCCCTCCGGGGACACAACTGAAGCTTTCTTT. V is TRBV7-3 and J is TRBJ1-1; a weak D match, TRBD1 (6 bases). The CDR3 is 14 amino acids. V lost 5 bases and J lost 5, with 15 bases in between. Germline CDR1 SGHTA, CDR2 FQGTGA.

The DNA for the CDR3 is TGCGCCAGCAGCCAAGAGGACAGGGGTATGGACGAGCAGTACTTC. It codes for CASSQEDRGMDEQYF. The chain carries TRBV4-1 and TRBJ2-7; 9 bases line up with TRBD1. V trimming: 0 bases; J trimming: 5 bases; junction bases outside the gene matches: 5. The CDR3 consists of 15 residues. Germline CDR1 and CDR2: MGHRA and YSYEKL.

CDR3 sequence reads: CASSLRTGDYEQYF. The CDR3 nucleotides read TGTGCCAGCAGCTTACGGACAGGCGACTACGAGCAGTACTTC. The rearrangement uses TRBV7-3 and TRBJ2-7; 7 nucleotides match TRBD1. The V segment lost 2 bases and the J segment 3 bases; nucleotides outside the gene matches: 4. Germline V gives CDR1 SGHTA, CDR2 FQGTGA. The CDR3 loop spans 14 amino acids.

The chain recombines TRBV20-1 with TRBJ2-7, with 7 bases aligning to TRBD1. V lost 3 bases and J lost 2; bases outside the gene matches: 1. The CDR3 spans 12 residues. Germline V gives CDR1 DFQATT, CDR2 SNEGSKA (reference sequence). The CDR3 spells CSASTGAYEQYF. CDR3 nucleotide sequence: TGCAGTGCTAGTACAGGGGCCTACGAGCAGTACTTC.

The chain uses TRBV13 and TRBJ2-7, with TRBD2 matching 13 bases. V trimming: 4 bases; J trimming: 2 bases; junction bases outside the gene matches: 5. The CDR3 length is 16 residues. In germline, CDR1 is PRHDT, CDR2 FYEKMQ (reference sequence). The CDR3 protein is CASSSLLAGGTYEQYF. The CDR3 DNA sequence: TGTGCCAGCAGCTCGTTACTAGCGGGAGGGACCTACGAGCAGTACTTC.

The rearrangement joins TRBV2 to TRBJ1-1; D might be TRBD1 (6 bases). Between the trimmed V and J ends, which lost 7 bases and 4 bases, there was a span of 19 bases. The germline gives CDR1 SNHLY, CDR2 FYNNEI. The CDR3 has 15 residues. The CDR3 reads CASTIQGISGTEAFF. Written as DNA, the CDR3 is TGTGCCAGCACCATACAGGGTATCTCGGGCACTGAAGCTTTCTTT. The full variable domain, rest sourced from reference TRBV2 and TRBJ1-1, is EPEVTQTPSHQVTQMGQEVILRCVPISNHLYFYWYRQILGQKVEFLVSFYNNEISEKSEIFDDQFSVERPDGSNFTLKIRSTKLEDSAMYFCASTIQGISGTEAFFGQGTRLTVV.

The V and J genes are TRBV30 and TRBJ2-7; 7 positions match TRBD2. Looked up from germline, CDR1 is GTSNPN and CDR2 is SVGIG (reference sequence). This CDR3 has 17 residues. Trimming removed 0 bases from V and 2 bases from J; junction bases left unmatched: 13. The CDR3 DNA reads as TGTGCCTGGAGTGTAACCCTGCTAGCGGCTGTTCCCTACGAGCAGTACTTC. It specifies CAWSVTLLAAVPYEQYF.